This T cell receptor beta chain was recovered during a study of blood T cell repertoires in COVID-19. The wider study: Acute and convalescent COVID-19 specimens originated in the United States, Italy and Spain.

This clone came up once. Sequencing was performed with immunoSEQ multiplex PCR; in TCRdb, only in-frame clones are kept and a portion is missing. The table includes 60,000 to 70,000 clones, roughly 76% detected once. Germline lookup yields CDR1 KGHSH and CDR2 LQKENI. The trim removed 3 bases at V and 5 bases at J, leaving 6 bases unmatched. CDR3 length: 14 amino acids. Sequenced: peripheral blood. This TCR derives from a woman at least 80 years old with acute or convalescent COVID-19. V gene TRBV18 combines with J gene TRBJ2-5; 7 bases are a match to TRBD2. CDR3 loop: CASSPTGGGETQYF. CDR3 DNA: TGTGCCAGCTCACCCACGGGAGGCGGGGAGACCCAGTACTTC.